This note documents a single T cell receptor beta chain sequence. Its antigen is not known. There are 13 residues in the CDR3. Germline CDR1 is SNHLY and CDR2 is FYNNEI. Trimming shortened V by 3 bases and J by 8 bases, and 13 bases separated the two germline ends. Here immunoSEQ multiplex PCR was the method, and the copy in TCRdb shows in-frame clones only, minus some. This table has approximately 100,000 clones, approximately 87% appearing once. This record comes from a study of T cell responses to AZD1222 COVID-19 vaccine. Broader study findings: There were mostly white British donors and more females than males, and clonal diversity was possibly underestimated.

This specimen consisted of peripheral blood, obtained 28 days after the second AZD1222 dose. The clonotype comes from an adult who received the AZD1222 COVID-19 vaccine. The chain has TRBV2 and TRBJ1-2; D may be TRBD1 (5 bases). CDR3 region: CASSDGRVSGYTF. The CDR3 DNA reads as TGTGCCAGCAGTGATGGCAGGGTCAGCGGCTACACCTTC.